The 16 T cell receptor beta chains presented below share a single source sample, sequenced in a study of PD-1 blockade in classical Hodgkin lymphoma. Produced via immunoSEQ multiplex PCR; TCRdb's table is partial and in-frame only. The sample shows roughly 92,000 clones, roughly 90% of them seen only once. No patient escaped relapse after autologous stem cell transplantation, and brentuximab vedotin exposure varied. The source was peripheral blood mononuclear cells (PBMCs), collected at baseline. Receptor source: a human donor with classical Hodgkin lymphoma.

This clone has a single count. This rearrangement joins TRBV29-1 to TRBJ2-7; 9 nucleotides agree with TRBD1. Losses at the gene ends were 7 bases for V and 3 bases for J; bases not matched to a gene: 13. The germline V gene has CDR1 SQVTM and CDR2 ANQGSEA. This CDR3 spans 15 amino acids. This CDR3 reads CSADAPGQGNYEQYF. CDR3 DNA: TGCAGCGCGGATGCCCCGGGACAGGGCAACTACGAGCAGTACTTC.

This clone has only one observation. The chain joins TRBV6-5 to TRBJ2-7; TRBD1 matches 9 bases. Per the germline V gene, CDR1 is MNHEY and CDR2 is SVGAGI. CDR3 length: 14 amino acids. Trimming cost V 5 bases and J 2 bases; bases outside gene matches: 4. The CDR3: CASSIGQGTYEQYF. CDR3 sequence (DNA): TGTGCCAGCAGTATTGGACAGGGGACCTACGAGCAGTACTTC.

In nucleotides, the CDR3 is TGCGCCAGCAGTGAGTCTGGGGGTTCTGGCTACACCTTC. Protein: CASSESGGSGYTF. The rearrangement uses TRBV10-1 and TRBJ1-2, with D perhaps matching TRBD1 (5 bases). V lost 0 bases, J lost 7 bases, and 9 bases lay in between. CDR1 and CDR2 (germline): WNHNN, SYGVQD (reference sequence). This CDR3 region has 13 residues.

In this sample, this clone turned up once. The chain links TRBV9 to TRBJ2-2, with TRBD1 matching over 10 bases. Trimming cost V 2 bases and J 7 bases; bases outside gene matches: 2. There are 14 residues in the CDR3. Germline V gene lookup returns CDR1 SGDLS and CDR2 YYNGEE. This CDR3 reads CASSVGTGDGELFF. In nucleotides, the CDR3 is TGTGCCAGCAGCGTCGGGACAGGGGACGGGGAGCTGTTTTTT.

The J gene is TRBJ1-1, the V gene TRBV14; 7 bases are shared with TRBD1. CDR1 is SGHDN and CDR2 is FVKESK in the germline V gene. With 4 bases clipped from V and 3 bases from J, the junction kept 8 bases outside the gene matches. This CDR3 contains 15 residues. CDR3 residues: CASSRRGRTHTEAFF. The CDR3 nucleotides are TGTGCCAGCAGCCGTAGGGGGCGCACCCACACTGAAGCTTTCTTT.

The CDR3: CSGRGWSETQYF. DNA of the CDR3: TGCAGCGGCAGAGGGTGGTCGGAGACCCAGTACTTC. The genes are TRBV29-1 and TRBJ2-5, with D possibly TRBD2 on 5 matching bases. V lost 7 bases and J 5 bases, leaving 14 bases between the germline ends. Germline assignment: CDR1 SQVTM and CDR2 ANQGSEA. The CDR3 runs 12 residues.

This clone has a single count. The chain is built from TRBV19 and TRBJ1-2; 12 bases are a match to TRBD1. The CDR3 totals 16 residues. Germline V gives CDR1 LNHDA, CDR2 SQIVND (reference sequence). Trimming cost V 10 bases and J 5 bases; bases outside gene matches: 14. CDR3: CATAPRDRGRVYGYTF. The CDR3 coding sequence is TGTGCCACCGCGCCCAGGGACAGGGGGCGGGTGTATGGCTACACCTTC.

This chain links TRBV6-1 with TRBJ2-1; 9 bases align to TRBD2. This CDR3 has 15 amino acids. CDR1 and CDR2 from the germline V gene are MNHNS and SASEGT. The V gene end was trimmed by 3 bases and the J gene end by 6 bases; junction bases not matched to a gene: 6. The CDR3 nucleotides read TGTGCCAGCAGTGACGGCGCGGGAGGGTTCAATGAGCAGTTCTTC. Its translation is CASSDGAGGFNEQFF.

This clone came up once. V usage is TRBV5-4 and J usage is TRBJ1-4; D is possibly TRBD1 (6 bases). The CDR3 extends over 17 amino acids. Between the trimmed V and J ends, which lost 6 bases and 0 bases, there was a span of 18 bases. Germline CDR1 and CDR2: SGHNT and YYREEE (reference sequence). The CDR3 protein is CASNFGGPQATNEKLFF. Written as DNA, the CDR3 is TGTGCCAGCAACTTCGGGGGGCCGCAGGCAACTAATGAAAAACTGTTTTTT.

The chain links TRBV27 to TRBJ2-1, with TRBD2 matching 7 bases. V lost 4 bases, J lost 4 bases, and 10 bases stayed unmatched. This CDR3 contains 16 residues. Germline V gene data show CDR1 as MNHEY and CDR2 as SMNVEV (reference sequence). Here the CDR3 reads CASSSLSAGFYNEQFF. The CDR3 DNA sequence: TGTGCCAGCAGTTCACTCTCAGCGGGATTTTACAATGAGCAGTTCTTC.

The rearrangement uses TRBV7-9 and TRBJ2-3, with TRBD1 matching over 10 bases. Germline CDR1 reads SEHNR; CDR2 reads FQNEAQ (reference sequence). The CDR3 is made up of 18 amino acids. V lost 1 base and J lost 0; bases outside the gene matches: 7. The CDR3 nucleotides are TGTGCCAGCAGCTTAGGGGACAGGGGATGGACTAGCACAGATACGCAGTATTTT. This translates into CASSLGDRGWTSTDTQYF.

A single count supports this clone. This chain connects TRBV7-3 to TRBJ2-2; TRBD2 aligns across 11 bases. The germline V gene encodes CDR1 SGHTA and CDR2 FQGTGA. CDR3 length: 15 residues. V lost 6 bases to trimming and J lost 4 bases; unmatched junction nucleotides: 4. CDR3 sequence: CASRPGLAGTGELFF. Written as DNA, the CDR3 is TGTGCCAGCAGGCCAGGACTAGCGGGCACCGGGGAGCTGTTTTTT.

The chain carries TRBV4-1 and TRBJ2-1; 10 nucleotides align to TRBD2. Germline trimming cut 2 bases from V and 5 bases from J; bases unmatched to any gene: 12. CDR3 size: 18 residues. Looked up from germline, CDR1 is MGHRA and CDR2 is YSYEKL. The CDR3, as DNA: TGCGCCAGCAGCCAATTTACGCTAGCGGGGGAAAAAAACAATGAGCAGTTCTTC. Its protein product is CASSQFTLAGEKNNEQFF.

This chain links TRBV7-3 with TRBJ2-5, with D tentatively TRBD1 (6 bases). The germline V gene has CDR1 SGHTA and CDR2 FQGTGA. The V and J ends lost 0 bases and 4 bases respectively, with 12 bases between them. The CDR3 runs to 15 residues. CDR3 nucleotides: TGTGCCAGCAGCTTAACACATGGGGGCGGAGAGACCCAGTACTTC. It encodes CASSLTHGGGETQYF.

The genes are TRBV11-2 and TRBJ2-1; perhaps TRBD2 as D (7 bases). Trimming cost V 5 bases and J 3 bases, with 17 bases left between them. The CDR3 runs to 16 residues. Germline V lookup: CDR1 SGHAT, CDR2 FQNNGV. The CDR3 DNA sequence: TGTGCCAGCAGCGACGGAGGGGGGGTCCTCTACAATGAGCAGTTCTTC. Its protein is CASSDGGGVLYNEQFF.

V usage is TRBV6-6 and J usage is TRBJ2-7; the D gene could be TRBD1 or TRBD2 (5 bases each). Trimming took 5 bases from V and 5 from J, leaving 16 bases between them. The CDR3 consists of 14 residues. Per germline, CDR1 MNHNY and CDR2 SVGAGI (reference sequence). Written as DNA, the CDR3 is TGTGCCAGCAGTGCCCAGGGTAGCGTCGACGAGCAGTACTTC. Translating gives CASSAQGSVDEQYF.